This passage covers 3 T cell receptor beta chains from one sample sequenced in a study of cytomegalovirus exposure and HLA in healthy donors. It was with 60 Vbeta and 13 Jbeta primers that the PCR ran. The repertoire was sequenced with immunoSEQ multiplex PCR; TCRdb's copy has only in-frame clones and lacks some. The sample has 70,000 or so clones; the top ten hold roughly 0.89%. The sequenced sample consisted of PBMCs. These receptors came from a boy between 10 and 17 years old in good health and CMV-seronegative.

Points on this clone: Different DNA sequences within this sample yield the same CDR3. V is TRBV5-1 and J is TRBJ1-6; D is unresolved. Trimming pared 0 bases from V and 8 bases from J, leaving 9 bases between. The CDR3 runs to 14 residues. Germline V CDR1 and CDR2: SGHRS, YFSETQ. CDR3 in amino acids: CASSLAREDSPLHF. Written as DNA, the CDR3 is TGCGCCAGCAGCTTGGCAAGGGAGGATTCACCCCTCCACTTT.

J is TRBJ1-1 and V is TRBV7-9; D remains unclear. V was clipped by 1 base and J by 2 bases, with 11 bases between them. In germline, CDR1 is SEHNR, CDR2 FQNEAQ (reference sequence). CDR3 length: 15 amino acids. The CDR3 reads CASSLGTGRNTEAFF. CDR3 DNA sequence: TGTGCCAGCAGCTTAGGGACGGGGAGAAACACTGAAGCTTTCTTT. Based on the CDR3 plus reference TRBV7-9 and TRBJ1-1, the full variable domain is DTGVSQNPRHKITKRGQNVTFRCDPISEHNRLYWYRQTLGQGPEFLTYFQNEAQLEKSRLLSDRFSAERPKGSFSTLEIQRTEQGDSAMYLCASSLGTGRNTEAFFGQGTRLTVV.

V and J are TRBV6-1 and TRBJ2-7, with 10 bases aligning to TRBD1. The germline gives CDR1 MNHNS, CDR2 SASEGT. The V and J ends lost 5 bases and 6 bases, in that order; junction bases with no gene match: 10. The CDR3 length is 15 residues. CDR3 sequence reads: CASSSGQGNIGEQYF. The CDR3 bases are TGTGCCAGCAGTTCGGGACAGGGGAACATTGGCGAGCAGTACTTC.